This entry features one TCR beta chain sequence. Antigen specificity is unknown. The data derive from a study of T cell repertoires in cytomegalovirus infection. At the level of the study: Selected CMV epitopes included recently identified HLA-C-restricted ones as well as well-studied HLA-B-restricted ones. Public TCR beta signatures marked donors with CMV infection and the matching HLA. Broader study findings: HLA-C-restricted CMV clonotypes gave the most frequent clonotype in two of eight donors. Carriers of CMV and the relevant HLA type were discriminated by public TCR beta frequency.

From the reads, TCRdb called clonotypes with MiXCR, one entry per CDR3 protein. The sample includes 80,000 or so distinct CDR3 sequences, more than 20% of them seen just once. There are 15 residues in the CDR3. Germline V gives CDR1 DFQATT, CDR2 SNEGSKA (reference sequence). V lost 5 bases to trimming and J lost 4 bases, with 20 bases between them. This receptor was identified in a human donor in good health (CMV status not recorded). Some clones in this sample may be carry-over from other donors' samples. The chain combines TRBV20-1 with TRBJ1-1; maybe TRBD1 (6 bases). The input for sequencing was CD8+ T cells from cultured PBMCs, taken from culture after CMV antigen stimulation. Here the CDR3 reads CSAWDTLRRGTEAFF. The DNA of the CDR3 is TGCAGTGCTTGGGACACACTCCGAAGAGGCACTGAAGCTTTCTTT.